Shown below are 25 T cell receptor beta chains from a single sample sequenced in a study of T cell repertoires in cytomegalovirus infection. TCRdb itself ran the reads through MiXCR, one entry per CDR3 protein. Among 490,000 or so distinct CDR3 sequences listed, 11% were seen once. The sequenced material came from PBMCs. All receptors come from a human donor in good health (CMV status not recorded). Some clones in this sample may be carry-over from other donors' samples.

This clonotype was counted at least ten times. V gene TRBV12-3 or TRBV12-4 combines with J gene TRBJ1-1, with unresolved D. This CDR3 is 14 amino acids long. V dropped 5 bases and J dropped 1 base, with 11 bases sitting between them. Here the CDR3 DNA reads TGTGCCAGCAGTCGGGCGGGCAAGAACACTGAAGCTTTCTTT. It translates to CASSRAGKNTEAFF.

The gene calls are TRBV18 and TRBJ1-6; maybe TRBD1 (5 bases). CDR3 length: 17 amino acids. Deletions cut 2 bases from V and 7 bases from J, with 18 bases between. Germline V gene sequence: CDR1 KGHSH, CDR2 LQKENI. The CDR3 region has the DNA TGTGCCAGCTCACCAATGGAGGGGAGAATGGGGAATTCACCCCTCCACTTT. This gives the protein CASSPMEGRMGNSPLHF.

This clonotype appeared many times. The chain recombines TRBV28 with TRBJ2-7; D unresolved. The CDR3 has 12 amino acids. V gave up 3 bases and J gave up 4 bases, with 7 bases separating them. The V gene's germline CDR1 is MDHEN and CDR2 SYDVKM. The CDR3 loop is CASSFGWYEQYF. For the CDR3, the DNA is TGTGCCAGCAGTTTTGGGTGGTACGAGCAGTACTTC.

This clonotype came up many times. The chain has TRBV19 and TRBJ1-5; D gene unclear. The V gene's germline CDR1 is LNHDA and CDR2 SQIVND (reference sequence). This CDR3 region has 17 residues. Trimming took off 4 bases at V and 0 bases at J, with 16 bases between the two ends. The CDR3 spells CASSTLPTGASNQPQHF. Here the CDR3 DNA reads TGTGCCAGTAGTACACTCCCGACGGGAGCTAGCAATCAGCCCCAGCATTTT.

The chain recombines TRBV28 with TRBJ2-1, with unresolved D. V dropped 3 bases and J dropped 10 bases, with 10 bases sitting between them. The CDR3 sequence is 12 residues long. Germline V gene lookup returns CDR1 MDHEN and CDR2 SYDVKM. The CDR3 DNA reads as TGTGCCAGCAGTTTTCCCCGAGGCGAGCAGTTCTTC. Its translation is CASSFPRGEQFF. Looking up the rest from reference TRBV28 and TRBJ2-1 gives the full variable domain: DVKVTQSSRYLVKRTGEKVFLECVQDMDHENMFWYRQDPGLGLRLIYFSYDVKMKEKGDIPEGYSVSREKKERFSLILESASTNQTSMYLCASSFPRGEQFFGPGTRLTVL.

This clonotype was observed at least ten times. The chain combines TRBV9 with TRBJ1-1; D not certain. V lost 3 bases and J lost 7, with 10 bases in between. CDR3 length: 12 residues. Looked up from germline, CDR1 is SGDLS and CDR2 is YYNGEE. CDR3 residues: CASSEITDEAFF. The DNA of the CDR3 is TGTGCCAGCAGCGAGATAACCGATGAAGCTTTCTTT.

The chain is built from TRBV20-1 and TRBJ1-5; D unresolved. V lost 5 bases, J lost 2 bases, and 13 bases lay in between. In germline, CDR1 is DFQATT, CDR2 SNEGSKA (reference sequence). The CDR3 runs to 14 residues. Here the CDR3 DNA reads TGCAGTGCTTCACATCGGGTCGGCAATCAGCCCCAGCATTTT. Its protein product is CSASHRVGNQPQHF.

This clonotype was recorded at least ten times. In DNA form, the CDR3 reads TGTGCCAGCAGCCCCCAGAATAGATTTAACACCGGGGAGCTGTTTTTT. Protein sequence: CASSPQNRFNTGELFF. The rearrangement joins TRBV5-4 to TRBJ2-2; no clear D gene. Trimming removed 4 bases at V and 2 bases at J, with 15 bases between. The CDR3 is 16 residues long. CDR1 and CDR2 (germline): SGHNT, YYREEE (reference sequence).

This clonotype came up many times. The genes are TRBV15 and TRBJ2-3; tentatively, D is TRBD2 (6 bases). The CDR3 covers 12 residues. Germline CDR1 and CDR2: LNHNV and YYDKDF (reference sequence). Trimming pared 6 bases from V and 5 bases from J, leaving 9 bases between. For the CDR3, the DNA is TGTGCCACCAGGGGGGGTGGAGATACGCAGTATTTT. Protein sequence: CATRGGGDTQYF. The full variable domain, completed using reference TRBV15 and TRBJ2-3, is DAMVIQNPRYQVTQFGKPVTLSCSQTLNHNVMYWYQQKSSQAPKLLFHYYDKDFNNEADTPDNFQSRRPNTSFCFLDIRSPGLGDTAMYLCATRGGGDTQYFGPGTRLTVL.

This clonotype was counted a few times. The genes are TRBV4-2 and TRBJ2-6; D is ambiguous. The CDR3 covers 15 residues. V lost 5 bases and J lost 2, with 10 bases in between. Germline CDR1 is LGHNA and CDR2 is YNFKEQ. The chain's CDR3 is CASSTSPPGANVLTF. The CDR3 DNA reads as TGTGCCAGCAGCACAAGCCCCCCTGGGGCCAACGTCCTGACTTTC.

Ten or more counts support this clonotype. CDR3 nucleotides: TGCAGTGCTAGCGTGAGCGGGAGGGCCCTAGAGACCCAGTACTTC. This codes for CSASVSGRALETQYF. V usage is TRBV20-1 and J usage is TRBJ2-5, with TRBD2 identical over 10 bases. The CDR3 has 15 residues. The J segment lost 4 bases and the V segment lost 3 bases, leaving 8 bases of the junction unmatched. Germline-derived CDR1 and CDR2 are DFQATT and SNEGSKA (reference sequence).

This clonotype has only one observation. The chain joins TRBV29-1 to TRBJ2-7; 12 nucleotides agree with TRBD2. The CDR3 has 14 amino acids. With V trimmed by 6 bases and J by 7 bases, 10 bases remained unmatched. The germline V gene has CDR1 SQVTM and CDR2 ANQGSEA. CDR3 coding DNA: TGCAGCGTCGGAAGACTAGCGGGAGCTGGGGAGCAGTACTTC. Protein: CSVGRLAGAGEQYF.

This clonotype was detected a few times. This chain links TRBV7-8 with TRBJ1-6; D call uncertain. V was cut by 4 bases and J by 6 bases, with 13 bases left in between. This CDR3 has 15 residues. The V gene's germline CDR1 is SGHVS and CDR2 FQNEAQ. The CDR3 sequence: CASSSREGANSPLHF. The DNA for the CDR3 is TGTGCCAGCAGCTCCCGTGAAGGAGCTAATTCACCCCTCCACTTT.

There are many counts of this clonotype. The chain couples TRBV28 to TRBJ2-1; D gene uncertain. From germline, CDR1 is MDHEN and CDR2 SYDVKM. Deletions cut 9 bases from V and 3 bases from J, with 15 bases between. The CDR3 covers 14 residues. CDR3 sequence: CASCPLAVYNEQFF. In DNA, the CDR3 is TGTGCCAGTTGCCCATTAGCAGTCTACAATGAGCAGTTCTTC. The full variable domain, its missing parts supplied by reference TRBV28 and TRBJ2-1, is DVKVTQSSRYLVKRTGEKVFLECVQDMDHENMFWYRQDPGLGLRLIYFSYDVKMKEKGDIPEGYSVSREKKERFSLILESASTNQTSMYLCASCPLAVYNEQFFGPGTRLTVL.

This clonotype was seen ten or more times. The chain couples TRBV7-4 to TRBJ1-1, with D hard to call. The CDR3 sequence is 13 residues long. Germline CDR1 is SGHVT and CDR2 is SQSDAQ. The germline V and J ends were trimmed by 4 bases and 4 bases, with 10 bases remaining between them. CDR3 DNA: TGTGCCAGCAGCTCAAACAGTGGCACTGAAGCTTTCTTT. It encodes CASSSNSGTEAFF.

This clonotype was picked up many times. CDR3 region: CASSLAHNRGTGNNEQFF. The CDR3 DNA is TGTGCCAGCAGCTTAGCGCATAATAGGGGGACAGGGAACAATGAGCAGTTCTTC. The chain has TRBV7-6 and TRBJ2-1; 9 bases are a match to TRBD1. V trimming: 0 bases; J trimming: 5 bases; junction bases outside the gene matches: 11. Germline CDR1 reads SGHVS; CDR2 reads FNYEAQ. This CDR3 is 18 amino acids long.

The chain recombines TRBV10-3 with TRBJ1-1; tentatively, D is TRBD1 (5 bases). Deletions cut 2 bases from V and 4 bases from J, with 8 bases between. Germline CDR1 reads ENHRY; CDR2 reads SYGVKD. The length of the CDR3 is 13 residues. This chain's CDR3 is CAISEQGGTEAFF. The CDR3 DNA reads as TGTGCCATCAGTGAGCAGGGAGGCACTGAAGCTTTCTTT.

This clonotype was seen ten or more times. The chain carries TRBV4-2 and TRBJ2-5; a possible D gene is TRBD2 (6 bases). The CDR3 spans 19 residues. V lost 4 bases, J lost 0 bases, and 24 bases lay in between. Germline lookup yields CDR1 LGHNA and CDR2 YNFKEQ. The CDR3 DNA reads as TGTGCCAGCAGCCCGACTGGGTCTAGCGCGAATGAGTACCAAGAGACCCAGTACTTC. Amino acid sequence: CASSPTGSSANEYQETQYF.

This clonotype has ten or more counts. The V call is TRBV7-8, the J call TRBJ1-2; no reliable D call. Trimming took off 5 bases at V and 4 bases at J, with 14 bases between the two ends. This CDR3 contains 14 residues. Per germline, CDR1 SGHVS and CDR2 FQNEAQ. As DNA, the CDR3 is TGTGCCAGCAGCCCCTGGTCCGGGCCCTATGGCTACACCTTC. Protein sequence: CASSPWSGPYGYTF. Using reference TRBV7-8 and TRBJ1-2 for the parts outside the CDR3, the full variable domain is GAGVSQSPRYKVAKRGQDVALRCDPISGHVSLFWYQQALGQGPEFLTYFQNEAQLDKSGLPSDRFFAERPEGSVSTLKIQRTQQEDSAVYLCASSPWSGPYGYTFGSGTRLTVV.

This clonotype was picked up many times. V is TRBV7-9 and J is TRBJ1-4; unclear D gene. The CDR3 sequence is 14 residues long. V lost 5 bases, J lost 6 bases, and 13 bases lay in between. Germline V lookup: CDR1 SEHNR, CDR2 FQNEAQ (reference sequence). The CDR3 DNA reads TGTGCCAGCAGCCCATCGGGTATCGATGAAAAACTGTTTTTT. It yields the protein CASSPSGIDEKLFF.

This clonotype was observed at least ten times. This chain joins TRBV2 and TRBJ1-1; D gene uncertain. The CDR3 totals 14 residues. Trimming stripped 7 bases from V and 3 bases from J, with 15 bases between. The germline V gene encodes CDR1 SNHLY and CDR2 FYNNEI. This chain's CDR3 is CASTAPQVHTEAFF. The CDR3 region has the DNA TGTGCCAGCACTGCCCCTCAGGTTCACACTGAAGCTTTCTTT. The full variable domain, completed using reference TRBV2 and TRBJ1-1, is EPEVTQTPSHQVTQMGQEVILRCVPISNHLYFYWYRQILGQKVEFLVSFYNNEISEKSEIFDDQFSVERPDGSNFTLKIRSTKLEDSAMYFCASTAPQVHTEAFFGQGTRLTVV.

V usage is TRBV27 and J usage is TRBJ1-2, with 8 nucleotides matching TRBD1. The V gene's germline CDR1 is MNHEY and CDR2 SMNVEV (reference sequence). V lost 4 bases to trimming and J lost 5 bases; unmatched junction nucleotides: 12. This CDR3 spans 16 amino acids. In nucleotides, the CDR3 is TGTGCCAGCAGTTCATATCCCCCAGGGGGCAATTATGGCTACACCTTC. Translating it yields CASSSYPPGGNYGYTF.

As concerns this clonotype: The germline gene is not matched at one end of the junction; a read error may be the cause. This chain connects TRBV3-1 to TRBJ1-4; D may be TRBD1 (5 bases). The germline CDR1 and CDR2 sequences are LGHDT and YNNKEL (reference sequence). The CDR3 sequence is 17 residues long. CDR3: CASSPRLQTATNERLFF. DNA for the CDR3: TGTGCCAGCAGCCCCCGACTACAGACAGCAACTAATGAAAGACTGTTTTTT.

The sample holds many counts of this clonotype. The chain carries TRBV24-1 and TRBJ2-5; tentatively, D is TRBD1 (6 bases). Per germline, CDR1 KGHDR and CDR2 SFDVKD. The germline V and J ends were trimmed by 9 bases and 5 bases, with 15 bases remaining between them. This CDR3 spans 13 amino acids. CDR3 DNA: TGTGCCACCGCGACTGGGGGCGTGGAGACCCAGTACTTC. It is translated as CATATGGVETQYF.

The CDR3 coding sequence is TGTGCCAGCAGCTTGAAGGTTGCAGCTGGGGGAAACTACGAGCAGTACTTC. Translating it yields CASSLKVAAGGNYEQYF. The chain carries TRBV5-4 and TRBJ2-7; D is tentatively TRBD1 or TRBD2 (5 bases each). This CDR3 region has 17 residues. The V and J ends lost 1 base and 3 bases respectively, with 20 bases between them. Per germline, CDR1 SGHNT and CDR2 YYREEE (reference sequence).